A single sample gave rise to the 13 T cell receptor beta chains below, sequenced in a study of CD8 T cells in ankylosing spondylitis. Study-level results: A TCR beta motif of 7 to 9 highly homologous variants seemed to mark ankylosing spondylitis blood.

Their antigens remain unidentified. TCRdb reprocessed the 5' RACE reads via MiXCR and lists one record per CDR3 protein. The table has approximately 400,000 distinct CDR3 sequences, around 26% seen once. Material for sequencing was blood, either unsorted or a sorted T cell fraction (not recorded which). These receptor sequences come from a male donor with ankylosing spondylitis.

Only a few counts were recorded for this clonotype. J is TRBJ1-5 and V is TRBV7-9; D remains unclear. The ends were cut back, 4 bases at V and 1 base at J, with 14 bases in the middle. This CDR3 region has 16 residues. Germline values: CDR1 SEHNR, CDR2 FQNEAQ (reference sequence). The CDR3 protein is CASSSSGVSSNQPQHF. The CDR3 nucleotides read TGTGCCAGCAGCTCTTCCGGGGTCTCCAGCAATCAGCCCCAGCATTTT.

This chain links TRBV24-1 with TRBJ1-5, with TRBD1 identical over 9 bases. V lost 4 bases, J lost 7 bases, and 13 bases stayed unmatched. CDR3 size: 17 residues. CDR1 is KGHDR, CDR2 SFDVKD, per germline. The CDR3, as DNA: TGTGCCACCAGTGACCCTGGGACAGGGTCGAGGGGGCAGCCCCAGCATTTT. Protein sequence: CATSDPGTGSRGQPQHF.

This chain connects TRBV10-3 to TRBJ1-1, with D unclear. The V end lost 3 bases, the J end lost 6 bases, and 8 bases lay between the germline ends. Looked up from germline, CDR1 is ENHRY and CDR2 is SYGVKD. The CDR3 extends over 12 amino acids. The CDR3: CAISEGTSEAFF. DNA for the CDR3: TGTGCCATCAGTGAAGGAACCTCTGAAGCTTTCTTT.

This clonotype came up a few times. The chain is built from TRBV18 and TRBJ2-1; D unclear. Germline V gene data show CDR1 as KGHSH and CDR2 as LQKENI. The CDR3 sequence is 18 residues long. V was pared by 1 base and J by 4 bases, with 20 bases between. CDR3 bases: TGTGCCAGCTCACCACTTAGCACCGCCCCTGGGTCTTACAATGAGCAGTTCTTC. It encodes CASSPLSTAPGSYNEQFF.

The chain couples TRBV6-2 or TRBV6-3 to TRBJ2-1, with 10 bases aligning to TRBD2. In germline, CDR1 is MNHEY, CDR2 SVGEGT. V shed 5 bases, J shed 3 bases, and the junction held 4 bases outside the gene matches. CDR3 length: 15 residues. The CDR3 coding sequence is TGTGCCAGCAGTAAACTAGCGGGAAACTACAATGAGCAGTTCTTC. Protein: CASSKLAGNYNEQFF.

The chain combines TRBV7-2 with TRBJ1-6; TRBD1 matches at 9 bases. After removal of 5 bases from V and 14 bases from J, the junction contained 10 bases not matched to a gene. CDR3 length equals 14 residues. Germline CDR1 SGHTA, CDR2 FQGNSA. CDR3 nucleotide sequence: TGTGCCAGCAGCGCCGACAGGGGGACCGGGACCCTCCACTTT. This translates into CASSADRGTGTLHF.

This clonotype was counted a few times. This chain connects TRBV29-1 to TRBJ2-1; 7 nucleotides agree with TRBD1. The CDR3 totals 14 residues. V lost 5 bases, J lost 6 bases, and 10 bases stayed unmatched. Germline V gene sequence: CDR1 SQVTM, CDR2 ANQGSEA. In nucleotides, the CDR3 is TGCAGCGTTACCCCAAGGGGGCTTGGCAATGAGCAGTTCTTC. Its translation: CSVTPRGLGNEQFF.

This clonotype occurred once. The CDR3 ends on some other residue instead of the conserved phenylalanine or tryptophan, so this is likely a read error. The chain links TRBV20-1 to TRBJ2-7; D gene uncertain. The CDR3 totals 13 residues. V lost 4 bases and J 3 bases, leaving 13 bases between the germline ends. Germline V gene data show CDR1 as DFQATT and CDR2 as SNEGSKA (reference sequence). The CDR3 sequence is CSAKDPGLYEQYY. The CDR3 DNA reads as TGCAGTGCTAAGGACCCAGGCCTCTACGAGCAGTACTAC.

This clonotype showed up just a few times. The J gene is TRBJ2-3, the V gene TRBV25-1, with D perhaps given as TRBD1 or TRBD2 (6 bases each). Germline CDR1 is MGHDK and CDR2 is SYGVNS. The CDR3 loop spans 13 amino acids. Written as DNA, the CDR3 is TGTGCTGCGGCCATGGGGGGCCCAGATACGCAGTATTTT. Protein product: CAAAMGGPDTQYF.

This clonotype has at least ten counts. The genes are TRBV20-1 and TRBJ1-1; D may be TRBD1 (5 bases). Germline V gene data show CDR1 as DFQATT and CDR2 as SNEGSKA (reference sequence). The CDR3 is 15 residues long. The V gene lost 6 bases and the J gene lost 5 bases, with 22 bases spanning the gap. CDR3 DNA sequence: TGCAGTGCCTCCGGCGGGCAGGGCTGGGGTACTGAAGCTTTCTTT. Its translation: CSASGGQGWGTEAFF.

V gene TRBV4-2 combines with J gene TRBJ2-3, with D perhaps given as TRBD1 or TRBD2 (5 bases each). Deletions cut 0 bases from V and 4 bases from J, with 14 bases between. CDR3 length: 16 amino acids. The germline gives CDR1 LGHNA, CDR2 YNFKEQ. The CDR3 DNA reads TGTGCCAGCAGCCAAGAGGGCGGACGGGGCCCAGATACGCAGTATTTT. This translates into CASSQEGGRGPDTQYF.

This clonotype has a handful of counts. The J gene is TRBJ2-7, the V gene TRBV5-1; 7 nucleotides agree with TRBD2. The trim removed 4 bases at V and 2 bases at J, leaving 12 bases unmatched. Germline V lookup: CDR1 SGHRS, CDR2 YFSETQ. CDR3 length: 16 amino acids. The CDR3 protein is CASSAGDYLPPYEQYF. In DNA form, the CDR3 reads TGCGCCAGCAGCGCCGGGGACTATCTACCACCCTACGAGCAGTACTTC.

This clonotype was picked up a small number of times. The V call is TRBV5-6, the J call TRBJ1-1; D is undetermined. Looked up from germline, CDR1 is SGHDT and CDR2 is YYEEEE. The V gene lost 3 bases and the J gene lost 7 bases, with 10 bases spanning the gap. The CDR3 totals 12 residues. For the CDR3, the DNA is TGTGCCAGCAGCTCGCGACACCTTGAAGCTTTCTTT. Its protein is CASSSRHLEAFF.